A single sample gave rise to the 28 T cell receptor beta chains below, sequenced in a study of immune characteristics of hereditary and idiopathic chronic pancreatitis. Chronic pancreatitis tissue was collected during total pancreatectomy with islet autotransplantation. Sequencing was performed with immunoSEQ multiplex PCR; in TCRdb, only in-frame clones are kept and a portion is missing. Of 1,800 or so clones in the sample, approximately 72% were seen once. The material sequenced was pancreas tissue with hereditary chronic pancreatitis. The receptors here all came from a human donor with chronic pancreatitis.

J is TRBJ2-5 and V is TRBV4-3; D call uncertain. V was shortened by 3 bases and J by 4 bases, with 15 bases between the two germline ends. Germline CDR1 is LGHNA and CDR2 is YSLEER. The CDR3 is 15 residues long. The CDR3 DNA reads as TGCGCCAGCAGCCAGCAACGGACCGTGGGAGAGACCCAGTACTTC. Translated, it gives CASSQQRTVGETQYF.

This clone was counted once. The CDR3: CASRALGYRETQYF. CDR3 DNA: TGTGCCAGCAGAGCGTTGGGGTATCGAGAGACCCAGTACTTC. The rearrangement links TRBV28 to TRBJ2-5; D is unclear. CDR3 length: 14 residues. The V end was cut by 6 bases, the J end by 4 bases, with 15 bases between. Germline CDR1 reads MDHEN; CDR2 reads SYDVKM.

This clone came up a few times. The chain uses TRBV9 and TRBJ2-1; D not resolved. V lost 0 bases and J lost 8, with 3 bases in between. The CDR3 totals 11 residues. Germline V gene lookup returns CDR1 SGDLS and CDR2 YYNGEE. The CDR3 reads CASSVEHEQFF. The CDR3 DNA sequence: TGTGCCAGCAGCGTAGAACATGAGCAGTTCTTC.

The rearrangement joins TRBV20-1 to TRBJ1-2, with D maybe TRBD1 (5 bases). CDR3 size: 11 residues. Germline lookup yields CDR1 DFQATT and CDR2 SNEGSKA (reference sequence). V was cut by 7 bases and J by 8 bases, with 14 bases left in between. The CDR3 DNA follows: TGCAGTGAGCAGGGAGCGAGGGGCTACACCTTC. Its protein product is CSEQGARGYTF.

The chain recombines TRBV3-1 (or the pseudogene TRBV3-2) with TRBJ2-5; the D gene is possibly TRBD2 (6 bases). The germline V gene encodes CDR1 LGHDT and CDR2 YNNKEL (reference sequence). V gave up 0 bases and J gave up 4 bases, with 9 bases separating them. CDR3 length equals 14 residues. The CDR3 loop reads CASSQEGRRETQYF. CDR3 DNA: TGTGCCAGCAGCCAAGAGGGGAGGCGAGAGACCCAGTACTTC.

The V gene is TRBV6-1, the J gene TRBJ1-2, with 7 bases fitting TRBD1. This CDR3 is 14 amino acids long. The germline CDR1 and CDR2 sequences are MNHNS and SASEGT. Losses at the gene ends were 2 bases for V and 6 bases for J; bases not matched to a gene: 6. The CDR3 sequence is CASSETQGVNGYTF. The CDR3 nucleotides read TGTGCCAGCAGTGAAACCCAGGGGGTCAATGGCTACACCTTC.

The J gene is TRBJ1-2, the V gene TRBV7-9, with TRBD1 as a possible D gene (5 bases). The germline V gene has CDR1 SEHNR and CDR2 FQNEAQ (reference sequence). The CDR3 length is 13 residues. Trimming removed 1 base at V and 7 bases at J, with 10 bases between. CDR3 amino acids: CASSLVTDGGYTF. In DNA, the CDR3 is TGTGCCAGCAGCTTAGTGACAGACGGTGGCTACACCTTC.

This chain uses TRBV6-2 or TRBV6-3 with TRBJ1-2, with D possibly being TRBD1 (6 bases). The CDR3 sequence is 12 residues long. Trimming removed 5 bases from V and 5 bases from J, with 9 bases in between. CDR1 is MNHEY and CDR2 is SVGEGT in the germline V gene. Here the CDR3 DNA reads TGTGCCAGCAGTACCACAGGGTATGGCTACACCTTC. Encoded protein: CASSTTGYGYTF.

This chain connects TRBV6-1 to TRBJ2-1, with TRBD2 matching over 10 bases. The CDR3 contains 15 residues. The V gene end was trimmed by 0 bases and the J gene end by 6 bases; junction bases not matched to a gene: 2. From germline, CDR1 is MNHNS and CDR2 SASEGT. The CDR3 sequence is CASSEAAGGPNEQFF. The CDR3 DNA follows: TGTGCCAGCAGTGAAGCAGCGGGGGGGCCCAATGAGCAGTTCTTC.

This clone came up a few times. This chain uses TRBV11-3 with TRBJ2-1; D is possibly TRBD2 (5 bases). CDR1 is SGHNT, CDR2 YENEEA, per germline. The CDR3 extends over 14 amino acids. The germline V and J ends were trimmed by 5 bases and 2 bases, with 10 bases remaining between them. The DNA for the CDR3 is TGTGCCAGCAGCCTCCGGGGAGCCTACAATGAGCAGTTCTTC. Its protein is CASSLRGAYNEQFF.

This chain links TRBV9 with TRBJ2-1, with D perhaps TRBD1 or TRBD2 (5 bases each). The CDR3 sequence is 15 residues long. Trimming left V 0 bases short and J 2 bases short, with 9 bases between. Germline V CDR1 and CDR2: SGDLS, YYNGEE. CDR3 nucleotide sequence: TGTGCCAGCAGCGTAGTTGGGGACCCCTACAATGAGCAGTTCTTC. Translating gives CASSVVGDPYNEQFF. Full variable domain (outside the CDR3, taken from reference TRBV9 and TRBJ2-1): DSGVTQTPKHLITATGQRVTLRCSPRSGDLSVYWYQQSLDQGLQFLIQYYNGEERAKGNILERFSAQQFPDLHSELNLSSLELGDSALYFCASSVVGDPYNEQFFGPGTRLTVL.

The V gene is TRBV4-1, the J gene TRBJ1-6; D unclear. The CDR3 consists of 16 residues. V was shortened by 4 bases and J by 9 bases, with 19 bases between the two germline ends. Per germline, CDR1 MGHRA and CDR2 YSYEKL. The DNA for the CDR3 is TGCGCCAGCAGCCTCCGGTTGAGTGCTTTCGGTTCACCCCTCCACTTT. Protein: CASSLRLSAFGSPLHF.

The CDR3, as DNA: TGCGCCAGCAGCTCAGGACAGAATGGCTACACCTTC. It translates to CASSSGQNGYTF. This chain uses TRBV5-1 with TRBJ1-2, with D perhaps TRBD1 (6 bases). Trimming took off 3 bases at V and 6 bases at J, with 9 bases between the two ends. Germline V lookup: CDR1 SGHRS, CDR2 YFSETQ. This CDR3 is built from 12 residues.

The chain joins TRBV18 to TRBJ2-1; TRBD2 might be the D (5 bases). This CDR3 is 15 amino acids long. V was shortened by 3 bases and J by 0 bases, with 9 bases between the two germline ends. The germline CDR1 and CDR2 sequences are KGHSH and LQKENI. CDR3 protein: CASSPQRSSYNEQFF. The CDR3 DNA follows: TGTGCCAGCTCACCCCAGCGGAGCTCCTACAATGAGCAGTTCTTC.

V and J are TRBV5-4 and TRBJ2-3; 10 nucleotides match TRBD1. Trimming cost V 4 bases and J 3 bases; bases outside gene matches: 8. From germline, CDR1 is SGHNT and CDR2 YYREEE (reference sequence). The CDR3 is 16 amino acids. The CDR3, as DNA: TGTGCCAGCAGCCCGGCCGGGACAGGGGTTACAGATACGCAGTATTTT. Translating gives CASSPAGTGVTDTQYF.

The chain is built from TRBV3-1 (or the pseudogene TRBV3-2) and TRBJ2-2, with 9 bases fitting TRBD2. This CDR3 is 15 amino acids long. The V segment lost 2 bases and the J segment 7 bases; nucleotides outside the gene matches: 5. The V gene's germline CDR1 is LGHDT and CDR2 YNNKEL (reference sequence). CDR3 region: CASSQLSGGNGELFF. CDR3 DNA: TGTGCCAGCAGCCAACTTAGCGGGGGTAACGGGGAGCTGTTTTTT.

In its sample, this clone was seen a few times. This chain joins TRBV5-8 and TRBJ2-2; D unclear. The CDR3 runs 17 residues. Germline V gene data show CDR1 as SGHTS and CDR2 as YDEGEE. V lost 0 bases to trimming and J lost 0 bases, with 12 bases between them. CDR3 nucleotide sequence: TGTGCCAGCAGCTTGGGTGCTAGGATGTCGAACACCGGGGAGCTGTTTTTT. This encodes CASSLGARMSNTGELFF.

The V call is TRBV21-1, the J call TRBJ2-7; whether TRBD1, the table's D call, matches the DNA was not checked. TRBV21-1 is designated a pseudogene. The CDR3 covers 12 residues. The CDR3 region is CARGTGAQEQYF. The DNA of the CDR3 is TGTGCCAGGGGGACAGGGGCTCAGGAGCAGTACTTC.

The V call is TRBV28, the J call TRBJ2-2; 7 positions match TRBD2. This CDR3 is 13 amino acids long. Germline CDR1 and CDR2: MDHEN and SYDVKM. The CDR3 DNA is TGTGCAACGGGGGAGGGGTACACCGGGGAGCTGTTTTTT. Its protein product is CATGEGYTGELFF. The full variable domain, its missing parts supplied by reference TRBV28 and TRBJ2-2, is DVKVTQSSRYLVKRTGEKVFLECVQDMDHENMFWYRQDPGLGLRLIYFSYDVKMKEKGDIPEGYSVSREKKERFSLILESASTNQTSMYLCATGEGYTGELFFGEGSRLTVL.

The CDR3 protein is CASSPRIIHDRGTNEKLFF. CDR3 sequence (DNA): TGTGCCAGCAGCCCACGAATCATACATGACAGGGGCACTAATGAAAAACTGTTTTTT. This chain uses TRBV4-2 with TRBJ1-4; 8 nucleotides match TRBD1. With V trimmed by 4 bases and J by 2 bases, 15 bases remained unmatched. There are 19 residues in the CDR3. Germline lookup yields CDR1 LGHNA and CDR2 YNFKEQ.

This clone was counted a few times. The genes are TRBV9 and TRBJ2-2; D unresolved. Trimming removed 3 bases from V and 5 bases from J, with 11 bases in between. Germline V CDR1 and CDR2: SGDLS, YYNGEE. The CDR3 runs 14 residues. The DNA of the CDR3 is TGTGCCAGCAGCGGGAAGGAGAAAACCGGGGAGCTGTTTTTT. It codes for CASSGKEKTGELFF. Looking up the rest from reference TRBV9 and TRBJ2-2 gives the full variable domain: DSGVTQTPKHLITATGQRVTLRCSPRSGDLSVYWYQQSLDQGLQFLIQYYNGEERAKGNILERFSAQQFPDLHSELNLSSLELGDSALYFCASSGKEKTGELFFGEGSRLTVL.

V usage is TRBV10-2 and J usage is TRBJ1-2; D perhaps matches TRBD1 (6 bases). The CDR3 contains 13 residues. Germline CDR1 and CDR2: WSHSY and SAAADI. V lost 5 bases and J 4 bases, leaving 11 bases between the germline ends. The CDR3: CASSRDTGYGYTF. Here the CDR3 DNA reads TGCGCCAGCAGTCGGGACACCGGCTATGGCTACACCTTC.

This chain connects TRBV12-3 or TRBV12-4 to TRBJ2-1; TRBD2 might be the D (5 bases). The V end was cut by 6 bases, the J end by 7 bases, with 13 bases between. This CDR3 contains 13 residues. In nucleotides, the CDR3 is TGTGCCAGCAGCGGCAACGGCGGGAATGAGCAGTTCTTC. Translating gives CASSGNGGNEQFF.

The chain uses TRBV4-1 and TRBJ2-7; D possibly corresponds to TRBD1 (8 bases). Germline lookup yields CDR1 MGHRA and CDR2 YSYEKL. Trimming took 1 base from V and 1 from J, leaving 29 bases between them. This CDR3 comprises 21 residues. CDR3 DNA sequence: TGCGCCAGCAGCCAAGCGGACAGGGAGGGGGGGAGGGAAAGGGGTTCCTACGAGCAGTACTTC. Translated, it gives CASSQADREGGRERGSYEQYF.

The J gene is TRBJ1-1, the V gene TRBV12-3 or TRBV12-4; D uncertain. The CDR3 consists of 13 residues. V was pared by 1 base and J by 1 base, with 4 bases between. As DNA, the CDR3 is TGTGCCAGCAGTTTAGGCCCGAACACTGAAGCTTTCTTT. This codes for CASSLGPNTEAFF.

V is TRBV7-3 and J is TRBJ1-1, with a weak D call TRBD1 (5 bases). Germline V gives CDR1 SGHTA, CDR2 FQGTGA. The CDR3 has 15 residues. V lost 6 bases, J lost 3 bases, and 17 bases lay in between. CDR3 nucleotides: TGTGCCAGCAGGTCAGGGACTCCCCGGGACACTGAAGCTTTCTTT. Protein product: CASRSGTPRDTEAFF. Full variable domain (remainder filled in from reference TRBV7-3 and TRBJ1-1): GAGVSQTPSNKVTEKGKYVELRCDPISGHTALYWYRQSLGQGPEFLIYFQGTGAADDSGLPNDRFFAVRPEGSVSTLKIQRTERGDSAVYLCASRSGTPRDTEAFFGQGTRLTVV.

This clone came up once. The CDR3 nucleotides are TGTGCCACCAGTGATTTCAGCGGGGGGTCCTACGAGCAGTACTTC. It translates to CATSDFSGGSYEQYF. This chain links TRBV24-1 with TRBJ2-7, with 9 bases that match TRBD2. Germline V gene lookup returns CDR1 KGHDR and CDR2 SFDVKD. The CDR3 sequence is 15 residues long. V dropped 1 base and J dropped 1; count of bases not matched to a gene: 1.

This clone was detected once. V usage is TRBV6-5 and J usage is TRBJ1-3; 7 bases map to TRBD1. CDR3 length: 14 residues. Germline CDR1 reads MNHEY; CDR2 reads SVGAGI. V gave up 6 bases and J gave up 2 bases; unmatched junction bases: 4. Here the CDR3 DNA reads TGTGCCAGCAGGTCAGGGGGAACTGGAAACACCATATATTTT. This sequence encodes CASRSGGTGNTIYF.